The 14 T cell receptor beta chains in this list originate from one sample, sequenced in a study of T cells after posttransplantation cyclophosphamide. TCRdb keeps only in-frame clones here, not all; method: immunoSEQ multiplex PCR. The sample lists fewer than 20,000 clones, about four fifths occurring once. Controls had myeloablative marrow grafts with methotrexate and calcineurin inhibitor, sampled at 1 year. The source material was PBMCs, sampled 441 days after allogeneic stem cell transplant with calcineurin inhibitor and methotrexate. The receptors originated from a young adult male patient who received an allogeneic stem cell transplant from an unrelated donor, was CMV-positive, and had acute and chronic GVHD. Among the T cells, some may be from the graft donor.

For the CDR3, the DNA is TGTGCCAGCAGCCCCATAGGCACCGGGACAGGGAACAATGAGCAGTTCTTC. Encoded protein: CASSPIGTGTGNNEQFF. The chain recombines TRBV9 with TRBJ2-1; 9 bases align to TRBD1. Germline assignment: CDR1 SGDLS and CDR2 YYNGEE. The junction had 13 bases not matched to a gene; V was cut back by 4 bases and J by 5 bases. This CDR3 is 17 amino acids long.

The rearrangement links TRBV29-1 to TRBJ2-7; 7 bases line up with TRBD1. With 7 bases clipped from V and 0 bases from J, the junction kept 12 bases outside the gene matches. Germline loops: CDR1 SQVTM, CDR2 ANQGSEA. The CDR3 covers 15 residues. CDR3 sequence: CSARTGTAASYEQYF. The CDR3 DNA reads TGCAGCGCCCGCACGGGGACAGCGGCCTCCTACGAGCAGTACTTC.

This chain links TRBV6-1 with TRBJ2-3; 12 nucleotides match TRBD2. The germline CDR1 and CDR2 sequences are MNHNS and SASEGT. The ends lost 4 bases at V and 4 bases at J; junction bases unmatched: 6. CDR3 length: 16 residues. The CDR3 DNA follows: TGTGCCAGCAGTGTCCTACTAGCGGGGGGCGCAGATACGCAGTATTTT. Translated: CASSVLLAGGADTQYF.

This clone is a singleton in its sample. This same CDR3 is encoded by further DNA sequences in the sample. The V and J genes are TRBV7-2 and TRBJ2-2, with TRBD1 matching 7 bases. V shed 1 base, J shed 5 bases, and the junction held 4 bases outside the gene matches. Looked up from germline, CDR1 is SGHTA and CDR2 is FQGNSA. There are 15 residues in the CDR3. CDR3 loop: CASSLDGRGTGELFF. The CDR3 region has the DNA TGTGCCAGCAGCTTAGACGGCAGGGGGACCGGGGAGCTGTTTTTT.

The CDR3 is CASSLAPSGRITDTQYF. CDR3 nucleotides: TGTGCCAGCAGCCTCGCCCCTAGCGGGAGAATAACAGATACGCAGTATTTT. V is TRBV7-3 and J is TRBJ2-3; TRBD2 aligns across 10 bases. Trimming took 5 bases from V and 3 from J; bases not matched to a gene: 11. Per germline, CDR1 SGHTA and CDR2 FQGTGA. This CDR3 region has 17 residues.

This clone has more than one count but fewer than ten. The genes are TRBV28 and TRBJ1-4, with 7 bases fitting TRBD1. Germline V gives CDR1 MDHEN, CDR2 SYDVKM. The CDR3 consists of 14 residues. V was clipped by 2 bases and J by 7 bases; unmatched bases: 4. CDR3 bases: TGTGCCAGCAGTTTACCGGACAGGTTTGAAAAACTGTTTTTT. This codes for CASSLPDRFEKLFF.

A few counts support this clone. The chain links TRBV11-2 to TRBJ1-1; 11 bases line up with TRBD1. The germline V gene encodes CDR1 SGHAT and CDR2 FQNNGV. Losses at the gene ends were 4 bases for V and 6 bases for J; bases not matched to a gene: 4. The CDR3 contains 14 residues. The CDR3: CASSSGTGGSEAFF. Written as DNA, the CDR3 is TGTGCCAGCAGCTCCGGGACAGGGGGGTCTGAAGCTTTCTTT.

This chain uses TRBV4-3 with TRBJ2-1; D is perhaps TRBD1 (6 bases). The CDR3 loop spans 15 amino acids. Germline V gene lookup returns CDR1 LGHNA and CDR2 YSLEER. V shed 0 bases and J shed 5 bases, with 11 bases lying between them. CDR3 in amino acids: CASSQEVQGDNEQFF. The CDR3 nucleotides are TGCGCCAGCAGCCAAGAGGTACAGGGCGACAATGAGCAGTTCTTC.

V gene TRBV7-3 combines with J gene TRBJ2-1, with a tentative D call TRBD2 (5 bases). Trimming took off 2 bases at V and 7 bases at J, with 9 bases between the two ends. Per the germline V gene, CDR1 is SGHTA and CDR2 is FQGTGA. This CDR3 comprises 13 residues. The CDR3 bases are TGTGCCAGCAGCTTATCTCCGGGGAATGAGCAGTTCTTC. It encodes CASSLSPGNEQFF.

This chain connects TRBV27 to TRBJ2-7; 7 bases agree with TRBD1. Germline trimming cut 2 bases from V and 7 bases from J; bases unmatched to any gene: 17. The germline V gene has CDR1 MNHEY and CDR2 SMNVEV (reference sequence). CDR3 length: 17 amino acids. The CDR3 protein is CASSLVYRTGRVWEQYF. The CDR3 DNA sequence: TGTGCCAGCAGTTTAGTATACAGGACAGGTAGGGTGTGGGAGCAGTACTTC.

This chain links TRBV19 with TRBJ1-1; no firm D call. The CDR3 is 15 amino acids. Trimming stripped 3 bases from V and 0 bases from J, with 11 bases between. The V gene's germline CDR1 is LNHDA and CDR2 SQIVND (reference sequence). The CDR3 DNA follows: TGTGCCAGTAGTATGGGTCGGGATTTGAACACTGAAGCTTTCTTT. It codes for CASSMGRDLNTEAFF.

This clone was detected only a few times. The chain is built from TRBV7-2 and TRBJ1-1, with D perhaps matching TRBD1 (6 bases). This CDR3 has 14 amino acids. The V end was cut by 1 base, the J end by 1 base, with 7 bases between. Germline V lookup: CDR1 SGHTA, CDR2 FQGNSA. The CDR3 nucleotides are TGTGCCAGCAGCTTAGAAGGGGGGAACACTGAAGCTTTCTTT. This sequence encodes CASSLEGGNTEAFF.

The rearrangement links TRBV2 to TRBJ2-7, with D possibly matching TRBD2 (6 bases). Germline CDR1 and CDR2: SNHLY and FYNNEI. The CDR3 has 15 residues. The V end lost 0 bases, the J end lost 6 bases, and 15 bases lay between the germline ends. The CDR3: CASSEATSLEGEQYF. The CDR3 region has the DNA TGTGCCAGCAGTGAAGCTACTAGCCTGGAGGGCGAGCAGTACTTC.

The chain carries TRBV6-6 and TRBJ2-1; D uncertain. Germline lookup yields CDR1 MNHNY and CDR2 SVGAGI (reference sequence). V was shortened by 0 bases and J by 8 bases, with 14 bases between the two germline ends. This CDR3 spans 15 amino acids. CDR3 DNA: TGTGCCAGCAGTTACTCACCTGGCCCCAGGCATGAGCAGTTCTTC. Amino acids: CASSYSPGPRHEQFF.